This TCR beta chain was sequenced in a study of molecular identifiers for immune sequencing clone quantification (dated by TCRdb to the late 2010s). Some background on the complete study: For a replicate experiment, RNA from around 20,000 or 99,000 naive CD8 T cells was divided into five aliquots, of which four were sequenced. CD8 T cells were used in a methods study to benchmark molecular-identifier clustering-based TCR repertoire sequencing (MIDCIRS) and TCR RNA copy counting. Results the study describes overall, beyond this receptor: In CMV-specific effector cells, clones with more than 20 RNA copies accounted for over 97% of molecules, whereas in naive cells such clones accounted for under 1%. Spiked-in Jurkat TCR RNA equivalent to a single cell was reported to be detectable even among 800,000 to 1,000,000 naive CD8 T cells. When barcode sub-clustering was left out, chimeric consensus sequences inflated TCR diversity, with chimeras reaching as high as 47%. Modeling estimated 3 to 3.5 recovered TCR RNA copies per cell, compared with approximately 10 by digital PCR, which implies roughly 30% capture efficiency. Naive libraries contained spiked-in Jurkat TCR RNA (approximately 10 copies' worth), which is not part of the donor repertoire. The sizes of highly expanded clones could end up underestimated when identical TCR molecules share a barcode.

Libraries of naive CD8 T cells were generated from roughly 20,000 to 1,000,000 sorted cells, with 10%, 30% or 50% of the purified RNA used. On a BD FACSAria II, naive CD8 T cells were FACS-sorted as CD8+CD4-CCR7+CD45RA+ and collected into RLT Plus buffer. To test detection sensitivity, Jurkat RNA equal to fewer than 13 TCR copies was added to samples of about 17,000-1,100,000 naive CD8 T cells. CD8 T cells were enriched with RosetteSep CD8+ T Cell Enrichment Cocktail and Ficoll-Paque, followed by ACK red cell lysis. The library was prepared using PCR. Sequencing was carried out with an Illumina HiSeq 4000. Bulk TCR libraries were prepared as previously described, using TCR primers listed in Table S5. Total RNA was purified with the Qiagen AllPrep DNA/RNA kit. Before any analysis, reads coming from multiple sequencing runs of the same library were combined into one pool. For the original study's pipeline: Reads were retained only if the reads had an exact TCR constant sequence, and the retained reads were trimmed to 150 nt and grouped according to their 12-nt molecular barcodes. Within each barcode group, reads were sub-clustered at a 15% Levenshtein threshold, and quality-weighted consensus sequences were built per RNA molecule. Non-functional sequences were filtered out, along with any lower-count sequence sitting one edit away from another sequence. Barcode sub-clusters with fewer than 20% of the maximum read count were removed, based on fitting two negative binomial distributions. TCRdb's own reprocessing of the public reads used fastp at Q25 and MiXCR and kept productive beta chains. For every CDR3 protein sequence, its rows merge into one entry that carries the most common genes and DNA. TCRdb assigned the V and J calls; the authors' analysis was not used. The sample data list about 640,000 distinct CDR3 sequences, and 20% of these were observed just once. The ten top clones hold under 0.95% of the sample.

This clonotype was recorded a few times. This receptor's antigen is unknown. Base qualities are not provided; no much larger clone lies one nucleotide away. The CDR3 sequence holds 15 residues, the cysteine and phenylalanine included. Only CDR3 DNA remains: 45 bases, in frame from the first base. CDR1 and CDR2, per the germline V gene (reference sequence), are PRHDT and FYEKMQ. At the junction V is shortened by 4 bases and J by 3 bases, with 13 bases in between. The specimen was naive CD8+ T cells from blood, with Jurkat cell RNA spiked in. The cell subset or site label, as the study defines it: FACS-sorted CD8+CD4-CCR7+CD45RA+ naive T cells. This receptor was obtained from a human donor in good health. Some libraries in this study had Jurkat cell RNA spiked in. The chain is made from TRBV13 and TRBJ2-1; TRBD2 is perhaps the D gene, given 6 matching bases. The CDR3: CASSSEGRDYNEQFF. The DNA sequence is given as TGTGCCAGCAGCTCGGAGGGGCGGGACTACAATGAGCAGTTCTTC. Reference TRBV13 and TRBJ2-1 proteins supply the regions before and after the CDR3; the full variable domain is: AAGVIQSPRHLIKEKRETATLKCYPIPRHDTVYWYQQGPGQDPQFLISFYEKMQSDKGSIPDRFSAQQFSDYHSELNMSSLELGDSALYFCASSSEGRDYNEQFFGPGTRLTVL.